What follows are 21 T cell receptor beta chains derived from one specimen sequenced in a study of shared clonotypes between healthy human individuals. TCRdb keeps only in-frame clones here, not all; method: immunoSEQ multiplex PCR. The sample contains roughly 1,000,000 clones, about 80% of which appear only once. Source material: memory CD4+ T cells from PBMCs. Subset defined: CD45RA-negative fraction. These receptors were collected from a man between 18 and 29 years old in good health. Some clones in this sample may be carry-over from other donors' samples.

This sequence joins TRBV28 and TRBJ1-5; maybe TRBD1 (5 bases). Germline V lookup: CDR1 MDHEN, CDR2 SYDVKM. This CDR3 has 16 residues. V shed 6 bases and J shed 2 bases, with 17 bases lying between them. For the CDR3, the DNA is TGTGCCAGCAGCCAGGGACCCGGACCCCGCAATCAGCCCCAGCATTTT. Its protein is CASSQGPGPRNQPQHF. Filled out from reference TRBV28 and TRBJ1-5, the complete variable domain reads DVKVTQSSRYLVKRTGEKVFLECVQDMDHENMFWYRQDPGLGLRLIYFSYDVKMKEKGDIPEGYSVSREKKERFSLILESASTNQTSMYLCASSQGPGPRNQPQHFGDGTRLSIL.

This rearrangement joins TRBV29-1 to TRBJ1-1, with a possible D match to TRBD1 (5 bases). The length of the CDR3 is 14 residues. Germline CDR1 reads SQVTM; CDR2 reads ANQGSEA. Trimming shortened V by 6 bases and J by 1 base, and 15 bases separated the two germline ends. The CDR3 protein is CSVQPGGKNTEAFF. CDR3 nucleotides: TGCAGCGTCCAACCGGGGGGGAAGAACACTGAAGCTTTCTTT.

V gene TRBV11-2 combines with J gene TRBJ2-7, with 10 bases aligning to TRBD2. The CDR3 consists of 15 residues. Germline CDR1 is SGHAT and CDR2 is FQNNGV. J gave up 7 bases and V 5 bases, and 11 bases lay outside the gene matches. This CDR3 reads CASSPGTSVSLEQYF. In nucleotides, the CDR3 is TGTGCCAGCAGCCCAGGGACTAGCGTTTCCCTTGAGCAGTACTTC.

Concerning this clone itself: Other DNA sequences of this sample code for an identical CDR3. The rearrangement uses TRBV18 and TRBJ1-3; 8 positions match TRBD1. The J segment lost 0 bases and the V segment lost 2 bases, leaving 3 bases of the junction unmatched. This CDR3 has 16 amino acids. Per germline, CDR1 KGHSH and CDR2 LQKENI. DNA for the CDR3: TGTGCCAGCTCACCAGGACAGGGTGGCTCTGGAAACACCATATATTTT. This codes for CASSPGQGGSGNTIYF.

CDR3 nucleotide sequence: TGTGCCAGCAGTCCAACAGGGTCTACGGGCGAGCAGTACTTC. Translated: CASSPTGSTGEQYF. The chain employs TRBV11-2 and TRBJ2-7; a weak D match, TRBD1 (6 bases). The CDR3 is made up of 14 amino acids. CDR1 and CDR2 from the germline V gene are SGHAT and FQNNGV. Trimming stripped 6 bases from V and 6 bases from J, with 18 bases between.

The rearrangement joins TRBV18 to TRBJ1-2; D gene unclear. The CDR3 length is 15 residues. Germline-derived CDR1 and CDR2 are KGHSH and LQKENI. V was shortened by 2 bases and J by 1 base, with 11 bases between the two germline ends. The CDR3 DNA follows: TGTGCCAGCTCACCAGCGATAGGGCTTAACTATGGCTACACCTTC. Protein sequence: CASSPAIGLNYGYTF.

The V and J genes are TRBV11-1 and TRBJ2-5; TRBD2 agrees at 9 bases. This CDR3 is 16 amino acids long. Germline trimming cut 6 bases from V and 3 bases from J; bases unmatched to any gene: 11. CDR1 is SGHAT and CDR2 is FQDESV in the germline V gene (reference sequence). The CDR3 is CASSYESGRHKETQYF. The CDR3 nucleotides read TGTGCCAGCAGTTACGAGAGCGGGAGGCACAAAGAGACCCAGTACTTC.

This clone has a handful of counts. The chain is built from TRBV6-1 and TRBJ2-2, with no clear D. V dropped 0 bases and J dropped 1 base, with 9 bases sitting between them. The length of the CDR3 is 16 residues. Germline loops: CDR1 MNHNS, CDR2 SASEGT. The chain's CDR3 is CASSEAWTLNTGELFF. The CDR3 DNA follows: TGTGCCAGCAGTGAAGCGTGGACCCTGAACACCGGGGAGCTGTTTTTT.

Concerning this clone: Other DNA variants within this sample encode the same CDR3. The chain uses TRBV5-1 and TRBJ1-1, with 10 bases identical to TRBD1. The junction had 3 bases not matched to a gene; V was cut back by 4 bases and J by 6 bases. This CDR3 is 13 amino acids long. Germline-derived CDR1 and CDR2 are SGHRS and YFSETQ. The CDR3 sequence: CASSLGQGAEAFF. CDR3 bases: TGCGCCAGCAGCCTAGGACAGGGGGCTGAAGCTTTCTTT.

This chain joins TRBV6-5 and TRBJ2-7, with D perhaps assigned TRBD1 or TRBD2 (5 bases each). Deletions cut 0 bases from V and 5 bases from J, with 17 bases between. This CDR3 comprises 16 residues. CDR1 and CDR2 from the germline V gene are MNHEY and SVGAGI. The CDR3 loop reads CASSYSRAAGAHEQYF. CDR3 in DNA: TGTGCCAGCAGTTACTCGAGGGCAGCCGGGGCGCACGAGCAGTACTTC.

V gene TRBV4-2 combines with J gene TRBJ2-2, with a possible D match to TRBD1 (6 bases). Per germline, CDR1 LGHNA and CDR2 YNFKEQ. This CDR3 has 16 amino acids. Trimming pared 0 bases from V and 7 bases from J, leaving 15 bases between. The CDR3 DNA follows: TGTGCCAGCAGCCAAGATCTTTTGGGGGCAAACGGGGAGCTGTTTTTT. It specifies CASSQDLLGANGELFF.

The chain couples TRBV7-3 to TRBJ2-1; D is possibly TRBD2 (5 bases). The V and J ends lost 1 base and 2 bases respectively, with 12 bases between them. This CDR3 has 16 amino acids. CDR1 and CDR2 from the germline V gene are SGHTA and FQGTGA. CDR3 sequence: CASSLSPAAAYNEQFF. The CDR3 DNA sequence: TGTGCCAGCAGCTTAAGCCCAGCGGCAGCCTACAATGAGCAGTTCTTC.

This chain uses TRBV5-1 with TRBJ2-7, with TRBD1 matching 8 bases. V trimming: 4 bases; J trimming: 7 bases; junction bases outside the gene matches: 7. Germline-derived CDR1 and CDR2 are SGHRS and YFSETQ. The CDR3 has 13 residues. CDR3 sequence: CASSPLTGEEQYF. CDR3 DNA: TGCGCCAGCAGCCCACTGACAGGGGAAGAGCAGTACTTC.

This clone was counted a few times. This chain connects TRBV29-1 to TRBJ1-1; TRBD1 matches at 7 bases. V shed 5 bases, J shed 1 base, and the junction held 4 bases outside the gene matches. Germline values: CDR1 SQVTM, CDR2 ANQGSEA. There are 13 residues in the CDR3. The CDR3 is CSVRRTGNTEAFF. The CDR3 nucleotides are TGCAGCGTTCGTAGGACAGGGAACACTGAAGCTTTCTTT. Full variable domain (remainder filled in from reference TRBV29-1 and TRBJ1-1): SAVISQKPSRDICQRGTSLTIQCQVDSQVTMMFWYRQQPGQSLTLIATANQGSEATYESGFVIDKFPISRPNLTFSTLTVSNMSPEDSSIYLCSVRRTGNTEAFFGQGTRLTVV.

As DNA, the CDR3 is TGTGCCAGCTCACCGAATTTCCAAGAGACCCAGTACTTC. It translates to CASSPNFQETQYF. The V and J genes are TRBV18 and TRBJ2-5, with unresolved D. CDR3 size: 13 residues. The germline V gene encodes CDR1 KGHSH and CDR2 LQKENI. Trimming took off 3 bases at V and 1 base at J, with 6 bases between the two ends.

This clone was counted a single time. The chain joins TRBV28 to TRBJ1-4; 7 bases match TRBD1. V dropped 10 bases and J dropped 3; count of bases not matched to a gene: 5. The CDR3 contains 13 residues. Germline values: CDR1 MDHEN, CDR2 SYDVKM. CDR3 nucleotide sequence: TGTGCCACCCACAGGGGCCCTAATGAAAAACTGTTTTTT. Translation gives CATHRGPNEKLFF.

The chain joins TRBV7-9 to TRBJ2-1; 9 bases match TRBD1. CDR1 is SEHNR, CDR2 FQNEAQ, per germline (reference sequence). The CDR3 is 17 amino acids. V trimming: 4 bases; J trimming: 1 base; junction bases outside the gene matches: 8. CDR3 region: CASSSKRDRVSYNEQFF. The DNA for the CDR3 is TGTGCCAGCAGCTCCAAAAGGGACAGGGTATCCTACAATGAGCAGTTCTTC.

The chain recombines TRBV19 with TRBJ2-1; D might be TRBD2 (5 bases). The CDR3 loop spans 14 amino acids. The germline V gene encodes CDR1 LNHDA and CDR2 SQIVND (reference sequence). The V and J ends lost 5 bases and 5 bases respectively, with 13 bases between them. The CDR3 loop is CASSVLDWDNEQFF. Here the CDR3 DNA reads TGTGCCAGTAGTGTACTGGACTGGGACAATGAGCAGTTCTTC.

As regards this clone: Other DNA sequences within the sample encode an identical CDR3. V and J are TRBV5-6 and TRBJ2-7, with 8 positions matching TRBD2. J was trimmed by 3 bases and V by 4 bases; bases with no gene match: 0. This CDR3 contains 12 residues. Germline V lookup: CDR1 SGHDT, CDR2 YYEEEE. The CDR3 sequence: CASSSGSYEQYF. As DNA, the CDR3 is TGTGCCAGCAGCAGCGGGAGCTACGAGCAGTACTTC. Full variable domain (outside the CDR3, taken from reference TRBV5-6 and TRBJ2-7): DAGVTQSPTHLIKTRGQQVTLRCSPKSGHDTVSWYQQALGQGPQFIFQYYEEEERQRGNFPDRFSGHQFPNYSSELNVNALLLGDSALYLCASSSGSYEQYFGPGTRLTVT.

V is TRBV7-9 and J is TRBJ1-4; D not certain. Trimming removed 6 bases at V and 0 bases at J, with 11 bases between. The CDR3 totals 15 residues. The germline V gene encodes CDR1 SEHNR and CDR2 FQNEAQ (reference sequence). The CDR3 sequence: CASSQIQSTNEKLFF. DNA of the CDR3: TGTGCCAGCAGTCAAATACAGTCAACTAATGAAAAACTGTTTTTT.

In the case of this clone: The sample carries other DNA sequences with the same CDR3. The V gene is TRBV7-2, the J gene TRBJ2-3; perhaps TRBD2 as D (6 bases). The V end was cut by 3 bases, the J end by 3 bases, with 16 bases between. The CDR3 extends over 16 amino acids. The germline CDR1 and CDR2 sequences are SGHTA and FQGNSA. Here the CDR3 reads CASSFAGGPGTDTQYF. The DNA of the CDR3 is TGTGCCAGCAGCTTTGCCGGAGGGCCAGGGACAGATACGCAGTATTTT.